This T cell receptor beta chain was sequenced for a study of blood T cell repertoires in COVID-19. CDR1 and CDR2 from the germline V gene are LGHNA and YNFKEQ. Trimming stripped 2 bases from V and 2 bases from J, with 14 bases between. The CDR3 has 16 amino acids. TCRdb's copy holds only in-frame clones and misses some; the assay was immunoSEQ multiplex PCR. The sample lists around 110,000 clones, 84% occurring once. This chain connects TRBV4-2 to TRBJ2-3, with a possible D match to TRBD1 (6 bases). Sequenced sample: peripheral blood. This TCR came from a woman aged 60-70 years with acute or convalescent COVID-19. The DNA of the CDR3 is TGTGCCAGCAGCCAAAGAGGACAGACTGACACAGATACGCAGTATTTT. Its protein product is CASSQRGQTDTDTQYF.